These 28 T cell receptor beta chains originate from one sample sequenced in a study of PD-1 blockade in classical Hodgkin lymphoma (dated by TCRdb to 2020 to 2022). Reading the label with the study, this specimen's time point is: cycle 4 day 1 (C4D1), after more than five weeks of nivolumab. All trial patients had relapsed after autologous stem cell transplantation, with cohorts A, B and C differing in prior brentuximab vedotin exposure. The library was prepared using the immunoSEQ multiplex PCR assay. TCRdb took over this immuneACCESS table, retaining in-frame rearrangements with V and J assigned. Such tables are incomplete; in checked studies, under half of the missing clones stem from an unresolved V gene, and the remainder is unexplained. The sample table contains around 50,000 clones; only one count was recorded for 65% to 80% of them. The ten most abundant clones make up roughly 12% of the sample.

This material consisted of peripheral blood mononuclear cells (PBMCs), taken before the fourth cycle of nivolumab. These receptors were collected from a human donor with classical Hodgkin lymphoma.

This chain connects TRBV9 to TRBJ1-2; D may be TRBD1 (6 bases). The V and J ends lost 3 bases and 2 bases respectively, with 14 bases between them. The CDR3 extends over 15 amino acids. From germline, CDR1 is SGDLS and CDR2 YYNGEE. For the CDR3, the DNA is TGTGCCAGCAGCGGAGATACAGGGAGCAACTATGGCTACACCTTC. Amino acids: CASSGDTGSNYGYTF. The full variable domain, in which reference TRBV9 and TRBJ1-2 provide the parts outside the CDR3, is DSGVTQTPKHLITATGQRVTLRCSPRSGDLSVYWYQQSLDQGLQFLIQYYNGEERAKGNILERFSAQQFPDLHSELNLSSLELGDSALYFCASSGDTGSNYGYTFGSGTRLTVV.

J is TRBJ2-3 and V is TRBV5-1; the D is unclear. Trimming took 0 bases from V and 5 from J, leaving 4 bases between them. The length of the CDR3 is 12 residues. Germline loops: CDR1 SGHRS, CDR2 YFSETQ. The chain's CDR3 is CASSLERDTQYF. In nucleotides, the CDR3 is TGCGCCAGCAGCTTGGAAAGAGATACGCAGTATTTT.

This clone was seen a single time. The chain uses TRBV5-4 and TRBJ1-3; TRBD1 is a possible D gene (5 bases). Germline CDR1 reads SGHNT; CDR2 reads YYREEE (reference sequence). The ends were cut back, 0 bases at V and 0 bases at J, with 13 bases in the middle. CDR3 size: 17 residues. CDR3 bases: TGTGCCAGCAGCTTGGAACCGAGGGGAAACTCTGGAAACACCATATATTTT. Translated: CASSLEPRGNSGNTIYF.

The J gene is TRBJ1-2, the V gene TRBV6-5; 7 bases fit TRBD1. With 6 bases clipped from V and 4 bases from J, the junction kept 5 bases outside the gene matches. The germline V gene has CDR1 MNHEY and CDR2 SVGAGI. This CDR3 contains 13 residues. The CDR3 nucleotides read TGTGCCAGCAGACCGGGACAGTTCTATGGCTACACCTTC. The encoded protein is CASRPGQFYGYTF.

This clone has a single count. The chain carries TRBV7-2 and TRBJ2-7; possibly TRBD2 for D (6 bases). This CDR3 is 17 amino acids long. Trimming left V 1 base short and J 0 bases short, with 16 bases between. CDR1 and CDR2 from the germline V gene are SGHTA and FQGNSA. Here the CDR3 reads CASSLVVGTSSSYEQYF. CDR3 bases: TGTGCCAGCAGCTTAGTAGTAGGGACTTCGAGCTCCTACGAGCAGTACTTC. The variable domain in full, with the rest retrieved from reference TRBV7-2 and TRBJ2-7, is GAGVSQSPSNKVTEKGKDVELRCDPISGHTALYWYRQSLGQGLEFLIYFQGNSAPDKSGLPSDRFSAERTGGSVSTLTIQRTQQEDSAVYLCASSLVVGTSSSYEQYFGPGTRLTVT.

The CDR3 loop reads CASSPPGTRRTEAFF. Written as DNA, the CDR3 is TGTGCCAGCTCACCACCGGGGACCCGGCGCACTGAAGCTTTCTTT. The genes are TRBV18 and TRBJ1-1; D is possibly TRBD1 (5 bases). V lost 0 bases to trimming and J lost 4 bases, with 12 bases between them. CDR1 is KGHSH and CDR2 is LQKENI in the germline V gene. The CDR3 runs 15 residues.

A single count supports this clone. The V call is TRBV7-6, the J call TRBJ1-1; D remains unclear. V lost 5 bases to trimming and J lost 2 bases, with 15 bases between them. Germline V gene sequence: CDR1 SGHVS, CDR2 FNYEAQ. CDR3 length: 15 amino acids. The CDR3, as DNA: TGTGCCAGCAGCCCGACCTGGGTGGGTAACACTGAAGCTTTCTTT. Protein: CASSPTWVGNTEAFF.

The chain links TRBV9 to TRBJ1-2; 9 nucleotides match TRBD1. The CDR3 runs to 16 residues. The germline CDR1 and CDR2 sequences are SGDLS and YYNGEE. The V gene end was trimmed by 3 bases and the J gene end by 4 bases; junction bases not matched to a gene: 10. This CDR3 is CASSGPGDREFYGYTF. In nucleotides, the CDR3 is TGTGCCAGCAGCGGACCGGGGGACAGGGAATTCTATGGCTACACCTTC.

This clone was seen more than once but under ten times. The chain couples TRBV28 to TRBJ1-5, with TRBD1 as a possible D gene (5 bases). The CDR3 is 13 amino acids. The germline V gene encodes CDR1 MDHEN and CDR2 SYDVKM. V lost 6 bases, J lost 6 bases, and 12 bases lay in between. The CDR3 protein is CASRGRASQPQHF. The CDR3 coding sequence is TGTGCCAGCAGGGGGCGCGCTAGTCAGCCCCAGCATTTT.

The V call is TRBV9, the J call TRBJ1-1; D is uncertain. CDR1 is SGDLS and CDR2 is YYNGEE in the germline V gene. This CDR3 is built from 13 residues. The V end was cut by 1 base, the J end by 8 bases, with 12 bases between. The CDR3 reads CASSVFTWSEAFF. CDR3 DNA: TGTGCCAGCAGCGTATTCACATGGTCGGAAGCTTTCTTT. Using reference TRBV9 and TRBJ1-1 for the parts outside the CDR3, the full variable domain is DSGVTQTPKHLITATGQRVTLRCSPRSGDLSVYWYQQSLDQGLQFLIQYYNGEERAKGNILERFSAQQFPDLHSELNLSSLELGDSALYFCASSVFTWSEAFFGQGTRLTVV.

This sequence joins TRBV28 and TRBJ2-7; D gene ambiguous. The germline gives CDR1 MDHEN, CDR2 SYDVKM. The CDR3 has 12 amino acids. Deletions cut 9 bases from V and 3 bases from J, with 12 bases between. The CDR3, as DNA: TGTGCCAGTACTGCAAGCGACTACGAGCAGTACTTC. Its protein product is CASTASDYEQYF.

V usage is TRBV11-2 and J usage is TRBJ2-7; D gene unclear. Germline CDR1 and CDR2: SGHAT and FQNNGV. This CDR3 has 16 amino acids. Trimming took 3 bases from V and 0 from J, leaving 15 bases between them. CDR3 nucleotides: TGTGCCAGCAGCTTGAGTTCGGGCCGGCTCTCCTACGAGCAGTACTTC. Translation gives CASSLSSGRLSYEQYF.

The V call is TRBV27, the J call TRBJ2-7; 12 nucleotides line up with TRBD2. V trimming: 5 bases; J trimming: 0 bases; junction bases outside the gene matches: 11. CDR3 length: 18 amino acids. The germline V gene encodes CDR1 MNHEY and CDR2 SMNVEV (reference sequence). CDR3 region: CASSLPGLAGIPSYEQYF. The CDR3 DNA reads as TGTGCCAGCAGTCTGCCGGGACTAGCGGGTATCCCCTCCTACGAGCAGTACTTC.

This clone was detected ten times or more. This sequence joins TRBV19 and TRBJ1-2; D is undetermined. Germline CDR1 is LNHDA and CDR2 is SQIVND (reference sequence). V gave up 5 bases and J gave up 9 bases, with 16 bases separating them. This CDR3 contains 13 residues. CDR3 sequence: CASSSPGRTSYTF. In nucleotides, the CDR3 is TGTGCCAGTAGTTCACCCGGGCGGACTAGCTACACCTTC.

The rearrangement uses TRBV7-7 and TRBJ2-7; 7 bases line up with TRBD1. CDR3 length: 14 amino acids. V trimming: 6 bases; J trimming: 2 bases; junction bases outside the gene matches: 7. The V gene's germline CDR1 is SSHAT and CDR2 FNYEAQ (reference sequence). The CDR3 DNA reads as TGTGCCAGCAGTTTACAGGGGTCGGCCTACGAGCAGTACTTC. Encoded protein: CASSLQGSAYEQYF.

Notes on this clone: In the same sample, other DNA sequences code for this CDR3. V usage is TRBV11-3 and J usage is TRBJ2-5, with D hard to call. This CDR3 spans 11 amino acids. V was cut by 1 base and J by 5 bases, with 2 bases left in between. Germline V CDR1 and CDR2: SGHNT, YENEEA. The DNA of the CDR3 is TGTGCCAGCAGCTTAGGGGAGACCCAGTACTTC. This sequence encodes CASSLGETQYF.

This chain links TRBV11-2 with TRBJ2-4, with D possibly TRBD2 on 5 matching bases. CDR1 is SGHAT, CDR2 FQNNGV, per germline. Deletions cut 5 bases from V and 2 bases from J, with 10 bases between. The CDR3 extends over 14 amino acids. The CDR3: CASSTSSPKNIQYF. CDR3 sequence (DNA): TGTGCCAGCAGCACTAGTAGCCCCAAAAACATTCAGTACTTC.

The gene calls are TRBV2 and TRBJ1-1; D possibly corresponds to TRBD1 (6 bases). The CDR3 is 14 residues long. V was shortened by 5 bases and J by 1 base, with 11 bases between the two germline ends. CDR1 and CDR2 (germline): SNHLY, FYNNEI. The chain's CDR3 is CASSTTRGNTEAFF. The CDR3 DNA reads TGTGCCAGCAGTACAACCAGGGGGAACACTGAAGCTTTCTTT.

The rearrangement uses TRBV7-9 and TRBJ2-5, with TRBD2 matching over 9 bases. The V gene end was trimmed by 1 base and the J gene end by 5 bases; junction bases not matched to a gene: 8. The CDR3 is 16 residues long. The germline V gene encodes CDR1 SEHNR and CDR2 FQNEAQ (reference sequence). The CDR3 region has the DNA TGTGCCAGCAGCTTAGACGGAGCGGGAGGTCGGGAGACCCAGTACTTC. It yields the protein CASSLDGAGGRETQYF.

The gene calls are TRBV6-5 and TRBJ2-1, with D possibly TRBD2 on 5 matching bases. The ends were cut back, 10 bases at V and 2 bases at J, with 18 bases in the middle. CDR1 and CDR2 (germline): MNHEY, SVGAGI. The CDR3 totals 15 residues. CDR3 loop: CATPRAPITYNEQFF. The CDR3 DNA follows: TGTGCCACCCCGAGGGCGCCTATAACCTACAATGAGCAGTTCTTC.

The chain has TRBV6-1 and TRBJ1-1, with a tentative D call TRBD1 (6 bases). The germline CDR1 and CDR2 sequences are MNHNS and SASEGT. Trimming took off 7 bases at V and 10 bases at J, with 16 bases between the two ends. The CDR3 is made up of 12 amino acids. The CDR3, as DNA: TGTGCCAGCACGACCCCGGGGGCTTTAGCTTTCTTT. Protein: CASTTPGALAFF.

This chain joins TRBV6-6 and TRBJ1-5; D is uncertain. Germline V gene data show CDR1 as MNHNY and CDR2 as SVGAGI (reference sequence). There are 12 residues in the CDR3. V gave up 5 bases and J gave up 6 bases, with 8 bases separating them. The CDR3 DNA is TGTGCCAGCAGTCAGTTTCGTCAGCCCCAGCATTTT. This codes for CASSQFRQPQHF.

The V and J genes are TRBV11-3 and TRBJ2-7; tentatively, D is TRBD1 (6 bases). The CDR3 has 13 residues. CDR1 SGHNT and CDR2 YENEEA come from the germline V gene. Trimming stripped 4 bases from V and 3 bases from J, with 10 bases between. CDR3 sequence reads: CASSYPDSYEQYF. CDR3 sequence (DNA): TGTGCCAGCAGCTACCCGGACAGCTACGAGCAGTACTTC.

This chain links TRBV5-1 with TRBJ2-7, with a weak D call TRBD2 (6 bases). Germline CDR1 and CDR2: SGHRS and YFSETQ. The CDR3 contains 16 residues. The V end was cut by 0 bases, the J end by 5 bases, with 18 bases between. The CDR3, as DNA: TGCGCCAGCAGCTTGGGATGGGACTCCCATCCCCACGAGCAGTACTTC. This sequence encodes CASSLGWDSHPHEQYF.

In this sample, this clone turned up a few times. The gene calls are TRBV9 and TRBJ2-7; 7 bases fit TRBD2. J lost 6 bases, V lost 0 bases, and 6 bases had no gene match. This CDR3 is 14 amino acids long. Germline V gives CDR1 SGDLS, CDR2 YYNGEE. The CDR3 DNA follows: TGTGCCAGCAGCGTAGGCAATAGGGAGGGCGAGCAGTACTTC. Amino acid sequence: CASSVGNREGEQYF.

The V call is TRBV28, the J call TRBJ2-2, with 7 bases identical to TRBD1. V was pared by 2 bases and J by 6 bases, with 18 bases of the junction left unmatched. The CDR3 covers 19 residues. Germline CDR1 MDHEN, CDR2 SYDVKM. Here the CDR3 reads CASSLLNAGGTNRPGELFF. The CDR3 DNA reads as TGTGCCAGCAGTTTACTAAATGCAGGGGGTACAAACCGGCCCGGGGAGCTGTTTTTT. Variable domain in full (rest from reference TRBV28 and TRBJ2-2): DVKVTQSSRYLVKRTGEKVFLECVQDMDHENMFWYRQDPGLGLRLIYFSYDVKMKEKGDIPEGYSVSREKKERFSLILESASTNQTSMYLCASSLLNAGGTNRPGELFFGEGSRLTVL.

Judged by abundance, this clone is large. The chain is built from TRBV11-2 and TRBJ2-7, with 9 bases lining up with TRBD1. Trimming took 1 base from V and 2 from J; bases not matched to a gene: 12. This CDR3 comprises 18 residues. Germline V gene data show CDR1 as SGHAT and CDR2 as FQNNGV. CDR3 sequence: CASSLVGGTGRVTYEQYF. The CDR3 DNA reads TGTGCCAGCAGCTTAGTGGGGGGGACAGGGAGGGTTACCTACGAGCAGTACTTC.

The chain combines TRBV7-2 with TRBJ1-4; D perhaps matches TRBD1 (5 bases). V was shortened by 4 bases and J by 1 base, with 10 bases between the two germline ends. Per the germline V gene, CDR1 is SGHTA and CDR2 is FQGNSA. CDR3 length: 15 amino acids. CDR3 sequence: CASSSSQGTNEKLFF. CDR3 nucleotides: TGTGCCAGCAGCTCTTCCCAGGGAACTAATGAAAAACTGTTTTTT.